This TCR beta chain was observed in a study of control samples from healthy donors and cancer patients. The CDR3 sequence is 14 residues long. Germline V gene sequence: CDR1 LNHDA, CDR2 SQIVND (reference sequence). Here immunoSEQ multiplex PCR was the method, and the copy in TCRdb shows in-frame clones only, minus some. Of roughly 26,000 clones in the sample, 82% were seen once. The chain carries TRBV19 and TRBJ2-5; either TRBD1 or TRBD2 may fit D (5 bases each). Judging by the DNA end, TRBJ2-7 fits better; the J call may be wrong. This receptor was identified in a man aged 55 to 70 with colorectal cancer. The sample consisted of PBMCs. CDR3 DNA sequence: TGTGCCAGTAGTCGCCGGGACGGGGAGTACGAGCAGTACTTC. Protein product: CASSRRDGEYEQYF.